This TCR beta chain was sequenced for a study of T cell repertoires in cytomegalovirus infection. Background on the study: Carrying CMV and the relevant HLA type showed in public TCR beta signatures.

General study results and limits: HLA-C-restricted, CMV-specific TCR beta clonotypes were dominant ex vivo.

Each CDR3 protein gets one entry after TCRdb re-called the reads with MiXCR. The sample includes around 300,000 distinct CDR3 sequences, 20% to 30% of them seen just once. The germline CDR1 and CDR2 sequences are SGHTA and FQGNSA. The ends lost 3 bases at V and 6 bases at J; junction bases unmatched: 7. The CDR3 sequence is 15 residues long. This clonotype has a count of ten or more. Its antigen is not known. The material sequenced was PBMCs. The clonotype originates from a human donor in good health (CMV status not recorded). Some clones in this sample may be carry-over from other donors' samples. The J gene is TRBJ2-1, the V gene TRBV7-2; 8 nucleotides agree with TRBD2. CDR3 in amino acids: CASSLGLELGNEQFF. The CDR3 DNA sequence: TGTGCCAGCAGCTTGGGACTAGAGCTCGGCAATGAGCAGTTCTTC.